This T cell receptor beta chain came from a study of T cell responses to AZD1222 COVID-19 vaccine. TCRdb's copy holds only in-frame clones and misses some; the assay was immunoSEQ multiplex PCR. This sample yields about 56,000 clones, of which approximately 86% are seen a single time; 6.9% belongs to the top ten. A word on this clone: What it binds is not known.

Findings and limits, study-wide: After two AZD1222 doses, spike-specific TCR breadth and depth rose versus day 0. Every sample of the repertoires postdated the peak T cell response.

The clonotype was recovered from an adult who received the AZD1222 COVID-19 vaccine. The specimen comprised peripheral blood, sampled 28 days after the second AZD1222 dose.

CDR3 DNA: TGTGCCAGCAGTTCACGGGGGAAAAGATATGGCTACACCTTC. It translates to CASSSRGKRYGYTF. This chain connects TRBV6-5 to TRBJ1-2, with D possibly matching TRBD1 (5 bases). The germline V and J ends were trimmed by 4 bases and 5 bases, with 14 bases remaining between them. The CDR3 has 14 amino acids. Germline V gives CDR1 MNHEY, CDR2 SVGAGI.